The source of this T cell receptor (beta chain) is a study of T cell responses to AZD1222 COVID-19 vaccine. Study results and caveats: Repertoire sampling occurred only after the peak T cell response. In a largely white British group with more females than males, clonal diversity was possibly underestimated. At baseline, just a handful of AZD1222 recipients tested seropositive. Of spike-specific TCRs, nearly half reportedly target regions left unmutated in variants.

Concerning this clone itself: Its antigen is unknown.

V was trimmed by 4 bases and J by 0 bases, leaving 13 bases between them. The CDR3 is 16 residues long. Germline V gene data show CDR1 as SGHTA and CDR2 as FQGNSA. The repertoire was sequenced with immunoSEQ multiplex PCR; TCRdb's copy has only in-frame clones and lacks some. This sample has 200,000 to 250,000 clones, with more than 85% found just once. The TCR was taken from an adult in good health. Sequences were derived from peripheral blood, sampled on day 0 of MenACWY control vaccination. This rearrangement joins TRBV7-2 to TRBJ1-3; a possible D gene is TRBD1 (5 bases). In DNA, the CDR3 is TGTGCCAGCAGCTATCATCTTAGGGGCTCTGGAAACACCATATATTTT. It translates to CASSYHLRGSGNTIYF.